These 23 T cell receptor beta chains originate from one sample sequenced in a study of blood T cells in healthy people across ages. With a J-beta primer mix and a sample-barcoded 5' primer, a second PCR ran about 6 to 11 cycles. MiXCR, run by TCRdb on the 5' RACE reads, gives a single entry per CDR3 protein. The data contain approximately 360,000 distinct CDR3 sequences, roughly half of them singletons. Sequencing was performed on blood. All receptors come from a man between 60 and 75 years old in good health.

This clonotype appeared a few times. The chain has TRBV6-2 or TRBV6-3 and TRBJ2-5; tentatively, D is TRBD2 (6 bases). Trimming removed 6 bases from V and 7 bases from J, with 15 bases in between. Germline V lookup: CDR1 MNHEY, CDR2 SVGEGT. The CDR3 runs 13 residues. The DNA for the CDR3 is TGTGCCAGCAGCCACCGACTAGAAGGGACCCAGTACTTC. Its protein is CASSHRLEGTQYF.

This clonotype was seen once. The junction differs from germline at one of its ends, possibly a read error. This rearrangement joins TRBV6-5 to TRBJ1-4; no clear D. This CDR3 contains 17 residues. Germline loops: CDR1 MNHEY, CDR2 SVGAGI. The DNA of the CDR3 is TGTGCCAGCAGTTACTCGAGGCCAGAGGCAACTAGTGAAAAACTGTTTTTT. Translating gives CASSYSRPEATSEKLFF.

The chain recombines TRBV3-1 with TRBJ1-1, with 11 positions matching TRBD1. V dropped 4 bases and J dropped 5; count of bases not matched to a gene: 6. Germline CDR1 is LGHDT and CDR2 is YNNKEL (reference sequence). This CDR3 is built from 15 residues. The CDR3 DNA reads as TGTGCCAGCAGCCTGCCGGACAGGGGGCGAACTGAAGCTTTCTTT. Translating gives CASSLPDRGRTEAFF.

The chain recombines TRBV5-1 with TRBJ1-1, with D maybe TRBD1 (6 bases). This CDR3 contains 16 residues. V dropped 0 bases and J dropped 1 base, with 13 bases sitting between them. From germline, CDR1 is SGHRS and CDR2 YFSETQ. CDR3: CASSLVGGGSNTEAFF. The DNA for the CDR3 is TGCGCCAGCAGCTTGGTGGGGGGCGGTTCGAACACTGAAGCTTTCTTT.

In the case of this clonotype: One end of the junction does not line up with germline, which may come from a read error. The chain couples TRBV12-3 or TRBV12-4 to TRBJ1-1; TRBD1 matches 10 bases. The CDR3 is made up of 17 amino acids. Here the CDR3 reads CASSLRGTGALNTEAFF. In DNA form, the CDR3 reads TGCGCCAGCAGTTTACGGGGGACAGGGGCTCTGAACACTGAAGCTTTCTTT.

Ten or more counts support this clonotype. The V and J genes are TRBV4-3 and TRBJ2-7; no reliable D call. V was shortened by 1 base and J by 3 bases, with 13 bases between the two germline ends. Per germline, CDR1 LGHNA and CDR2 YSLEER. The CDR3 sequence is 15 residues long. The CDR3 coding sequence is TGCGCCAGCAGCCAAGCAGACCAAACTTACTACGAGCAGTACTTC. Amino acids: CASSQADQTYYEQYF.

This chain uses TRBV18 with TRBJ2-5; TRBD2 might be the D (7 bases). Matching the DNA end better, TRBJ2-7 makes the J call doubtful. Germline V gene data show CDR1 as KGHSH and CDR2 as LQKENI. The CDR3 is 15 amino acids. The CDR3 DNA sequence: TGTGCCAGCTCAACCAACCTACAGGGAGGGGACGAGCAGTACTTC. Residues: CASSTNLQGGDEQYF.

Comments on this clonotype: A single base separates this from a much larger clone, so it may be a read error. The CDR3 region is CASSVRWGLGEQYF. DNA of the CDR3: TGTGCCAGCAGTGTAAGGTGGGGGCTGGGGGAGCAGTACTTC. The chain carries TRBV28 and TRBJ2-5; the D gene is possibly TRBD1 (6 bases). Per the germline V gene, CDR1 is MDHEN and CDR2 is SYDVKM. This CDR3 comprises 14 residues. V was trimmed by 5 bases and J by 11 bases, leaving 21 bases between them.

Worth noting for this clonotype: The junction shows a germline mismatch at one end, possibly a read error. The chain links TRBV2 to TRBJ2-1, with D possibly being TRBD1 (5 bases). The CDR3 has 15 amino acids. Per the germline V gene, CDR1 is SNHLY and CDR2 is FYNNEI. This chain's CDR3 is CVSSETGVAYNEQFF. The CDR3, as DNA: TGTGTCAGCAGTGAAACAGGCGTTGCCTACAATGAGCAGTTCTTC.

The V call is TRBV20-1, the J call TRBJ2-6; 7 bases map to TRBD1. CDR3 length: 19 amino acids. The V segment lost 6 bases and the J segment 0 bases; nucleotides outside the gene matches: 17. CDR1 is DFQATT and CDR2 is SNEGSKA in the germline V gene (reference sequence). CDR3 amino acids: CSAKRVGDRAYSGANVLTF. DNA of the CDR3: TGCAGTGCGAAGAGGGTGGGCGACAGGGCCTACTCTGGGGCCAACGTCCTGACTTTC.

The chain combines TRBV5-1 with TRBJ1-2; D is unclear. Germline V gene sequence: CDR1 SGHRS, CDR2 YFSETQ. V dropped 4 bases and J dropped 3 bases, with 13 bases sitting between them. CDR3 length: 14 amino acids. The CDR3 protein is CASSPEQRYYGYTF. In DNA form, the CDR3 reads TGCGCCAGCAGCCCGGAACAGCGGTACTATGGCTACACCTTC.

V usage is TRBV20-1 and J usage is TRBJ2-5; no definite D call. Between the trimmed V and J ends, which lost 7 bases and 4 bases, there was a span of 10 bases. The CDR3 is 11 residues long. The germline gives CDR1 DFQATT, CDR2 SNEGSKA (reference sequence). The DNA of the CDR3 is TGCAGTGTGGGCGAGCGAGAGACCCAGTACTTC. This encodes CSVGERETQYF.

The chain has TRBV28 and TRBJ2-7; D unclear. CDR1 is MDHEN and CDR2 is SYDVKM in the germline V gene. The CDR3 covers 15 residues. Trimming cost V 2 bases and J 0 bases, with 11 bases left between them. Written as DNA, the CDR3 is TGTGCCAGCAGTTTAAGGGCTGTAGGCTCCTACGAGCAGTACTTC. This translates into CASSLRAVGSYEQYF.

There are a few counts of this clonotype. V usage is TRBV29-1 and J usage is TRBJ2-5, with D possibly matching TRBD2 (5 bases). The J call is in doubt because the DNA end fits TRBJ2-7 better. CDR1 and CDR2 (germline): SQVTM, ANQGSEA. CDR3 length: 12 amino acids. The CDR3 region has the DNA TGCAGCGGGACCGAACCACGGGGCGAGCAGTACTTC. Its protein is CSGTEPRGEQYF.

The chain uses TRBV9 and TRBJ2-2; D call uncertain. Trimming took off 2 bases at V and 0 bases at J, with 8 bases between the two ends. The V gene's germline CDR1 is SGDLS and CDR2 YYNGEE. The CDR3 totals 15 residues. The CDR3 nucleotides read TGTGCCAGCAGCGTCCAGGCGACGAACACCGGGGAGCTGTTTTTT. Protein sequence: CASSVQATNTGELFF.

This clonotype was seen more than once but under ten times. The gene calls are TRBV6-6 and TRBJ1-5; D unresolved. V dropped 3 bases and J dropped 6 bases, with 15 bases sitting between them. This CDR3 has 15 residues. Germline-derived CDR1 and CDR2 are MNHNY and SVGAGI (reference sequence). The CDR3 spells CASSYSTTLLQPQHF. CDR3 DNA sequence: TGTGCCAGCAGTTATTCTACAACCCTTCTTCAGCCCCAGCATTTT.

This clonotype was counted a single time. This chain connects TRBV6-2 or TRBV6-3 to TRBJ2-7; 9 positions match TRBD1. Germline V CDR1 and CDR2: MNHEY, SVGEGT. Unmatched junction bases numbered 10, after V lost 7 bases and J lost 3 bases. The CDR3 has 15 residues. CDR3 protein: CASTKQGARVYEQYF. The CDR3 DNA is TGTGCCAGCACTAAACAGGGGGCGCGGGTCTACGAGCAGTACTTC.

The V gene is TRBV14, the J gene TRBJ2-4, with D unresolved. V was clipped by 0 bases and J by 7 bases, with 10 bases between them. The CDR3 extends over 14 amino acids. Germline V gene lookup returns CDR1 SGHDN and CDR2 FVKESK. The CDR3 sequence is CASSQDSRGNIQYF. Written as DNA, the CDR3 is TGTGCCAGCAGCCAAGATTCACGTGGGAACATTCAGTACTTC.

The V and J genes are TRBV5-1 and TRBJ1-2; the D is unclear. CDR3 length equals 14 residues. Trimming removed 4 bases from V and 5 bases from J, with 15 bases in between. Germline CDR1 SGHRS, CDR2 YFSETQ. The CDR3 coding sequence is TGCGCCAGCAGCCCCCCGTCCGCCGGATATGGCTACACCTTC. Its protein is CASSPPSAGYGYTF.

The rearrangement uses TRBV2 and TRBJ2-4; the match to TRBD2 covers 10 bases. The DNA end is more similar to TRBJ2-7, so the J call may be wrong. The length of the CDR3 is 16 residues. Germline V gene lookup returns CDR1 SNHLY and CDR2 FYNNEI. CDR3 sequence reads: CASRGAGGVVYYEQYF. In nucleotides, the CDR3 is TGTGCCAGCAGAGGAGCGGGAGGGGTGGTTTACTACGAGCAGTACTTC.

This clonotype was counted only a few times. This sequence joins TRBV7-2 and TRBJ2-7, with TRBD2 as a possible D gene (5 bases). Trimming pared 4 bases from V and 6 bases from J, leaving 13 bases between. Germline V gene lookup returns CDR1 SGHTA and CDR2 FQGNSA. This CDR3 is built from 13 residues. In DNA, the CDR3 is TGTGCCAGCAGCTCCCCCGTCCGGGGCGAGCAGTACTTC. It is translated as CASSSPVRGEQYF. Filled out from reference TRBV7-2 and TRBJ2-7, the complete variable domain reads GAGVSQSPSNKVTEKGKDVELRCDPISGHTALYWYRQSLGQGLEFLIYFQGNSAPDKSGLPSDRFSAERTGGSVSTLTIQRTQQEDSAVYLCASSSPVRGEQYFGPGTRLTVT.

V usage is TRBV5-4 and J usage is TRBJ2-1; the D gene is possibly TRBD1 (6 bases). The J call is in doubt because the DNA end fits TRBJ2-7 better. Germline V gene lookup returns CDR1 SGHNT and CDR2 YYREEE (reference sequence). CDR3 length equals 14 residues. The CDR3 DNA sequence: TGTGCCAGCAGCTTGTATGACAGGCCTTACGAGCAGTACTTC. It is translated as CASSLYDRPYEQYF.

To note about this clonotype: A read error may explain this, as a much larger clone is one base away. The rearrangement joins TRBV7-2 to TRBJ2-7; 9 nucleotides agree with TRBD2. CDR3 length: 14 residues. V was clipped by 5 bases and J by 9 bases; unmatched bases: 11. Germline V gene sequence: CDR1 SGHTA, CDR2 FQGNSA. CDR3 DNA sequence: TGTGCCAGCAGCAGGATAGCGGGAGTGGGGGGGCAGTACTTC. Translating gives CASSRIAGVGGQYF.